Below, one T cell receptor beta chain is given with its context. What it binds is unknown. The sample originates from a study of T cell responses to AZD1222 COVID-19 vaccine. Study-wide background: Second-dose schedules of about 4 or about 12 weeks were combined. Findings of the study overall: Spike was spanned by vaccine-associated CD4 TCRs, with dominance at 160-218 and 743-854.

The table came from immunoSEQ multiplex PCR; TCRdb's copy has only in-frame clones and leaves some out. The table lists about 130,000 clones, roughly 93% of them singletons, with 3.1% in the top ten. The source is an adult in good health. Sequenced here: peripheral blood, sampled on day 0 of AZD1222 vaccination.

CDR3 in DNA: TGTGCCAGCAGCCGGACTAGCGGCTCCTACGAGCAGTACTTC. Translation gives CASSRTSGSYEQYF. This chain connects TRBV3-1 (or the pseudogene TRBV3-2) to TRBJ2-7, with 10 bases aligning to TRBD2. The CDR3 runs to 14 residues. The germline V gene has CDR1 LGHDT and CDR2 YNNKEL (reference sequence). V lost 4 bases to trimming and J lost 0 bases; unmatched junction nucleotides: 0.